The clone carrying this T cell receptor (beta chain) was found a few times. J lost 1 base, V lost 8 bases, and 16 bases had no gene match. The CDR3 contains 17 residues. In germline, CDR1 is GTSNPN, CDR2 SVGIG (reference sequence). This record comes from a study of blood T cell repertoires in COVID-19. Data came from immunoSEQ multiplex PCR; TCRdb stores just in-frame clones and leaves some out. The sample lists some 160,000 clones, 84% occurring once. The genes are TRBV30 and TRBJ1-2; the match to TRBD1 covers 10 bases. This TCR derives from a woman aged 80 or over with COVID-19, enrolled during active disease. The specimen sequenced was peripheral blood. This CDR3 is CALLSGTGAMVNYGYTF. Written as DNA, the CDR3 is TGTGCCCTCCTTTCCGGGACAGGGGCCATGGTTAACTATGGCTACACCTTC. Combining the CDR3 with reference TRBV30 and TRBJ1-2 gives the whole variable domain SQTIHQWPATLVQPVGSPLSLECTVEGTSNPNLYWYRQAAGRGLQLLFYSVGIGQISSEVPQNLSASRPQDRQFILSSKKLLLSDSGFYLCALLSGTGAMVNYGYTFGSGTRLTVV.